The present T cell receptor beta chain was sequenced within a study of blood T cell repertoires in COVID-19 (dated by TCRdb to the early 2020s). For the study in its entirety: Collaborator samples came from the United States, Italy and Spain and covered acute and convalescent phases of COVID-19. The prospective study material was composed of cDNA or gDNA derived from T cells, B-cell-depleted T cells, or PBMCs. The dataset comprised deeply sampled blood TCRbeta repertoires from subjects exposed to, actively infected with, or recovered from COVID-19. The repertoires were made available in a free public database intended to serve as a resource for research on the immune response to SARS-CoV-2. Samples came from the ongoing ImmuneRACE study (first 160 participants) plus 1,254 subjects from 6 global collaborators. A de-identified subject ID, COVID-19 status, age in years and sex were almost always included in the sample metadata. Where available, HLA class I and class II types were obtained from metadata supplied by the sample provider rather than from assay-based typing. Summary of the overall study and its limitations: How much clinical and demographic metadata was included differed by source and by participant, and the metadata was provided uncurated.

Notes on this clone: The antigen this receptor binds is unknown. No per-base quality is available; no much larger clone lies one base away.

The germline V gene encodes CDR1 SNHLY and CDR2 FYNNEI. Including cysteine and phenylalanine, the CDR3 has 13 amino acids. This entry keeps only the CDR3 DNA: 39 bases, framed from base 1. V sheds 7 bases and J sheds 3 bases, leaving 12 bases between their ends. TCRbeta CDR3 regions were amplified from genomic DNA by means of the immunoSEQ Assay, a bias-controlled multiplex PCR. The study's own analysis went as follows. Within the assay, amplification of reference gene primers was used to estimate how many nucleated cells each sample contained. Sequence reads were collapsed and filtered to measure the absolute abundance of every unique TCRbeta CDR3 rearrangement. For each sample, productive Simpson clonality was calculated as the square root of Simpson's diversity index over productive rearrangements. Here the immuneACCESS table is served through TCRdb, limited to in-frame sequences with V and J called. Missing clones are a known gap in these copies; in checked studies unresolved V genes cover under half, and the rest lacks a known reason. D and trimming were read from the DNA, whereas the V and J calls and clone size are those reported in that table. The sample data list some 83,000 clones, and 82% of these were observed just once. In total, the top ten clones hold 11% of the sample.

Each collaborating institution followed its own protocols to collect whole blood in K2EDTA tubes. Collaborator samples were shipped for TCRbeta analysis as frozen whole blood, isolated PBMCs, or DNA extracted from either sample type. The rearranged segments are TRBV2 and TRBJ1-1; too little of a D gene remains to name it. The receptor was isolated from a man aged 45-65 years with acute or convalescent COVID-19. Sequencing was carried out using peripheral blood. DNA sequence: TGTGCCAGCATTTCTCAGGCGTACACTGAAGCTTTCTTT. Translated, this gives CASISQAYTEAFF.